These 6 T cell receptor beta chains originate from one sample sequenced in a study of T cells in Graves' hyperthyroidism and ophthalmopathy (dated by TCRdb to 2018 to 2020). The method was multiplex PCR. The instrument given in TCRdb is Illumina HiSeq 2000. TCR beta CDR3 regions were amplified from RNA transcripts. The TCR CDR3 was subjected to a first round of RT-PCR using the HTBI primer set and the Qiagen OneStep RT-PCR kit. Clones were called with MiXCR by TCRdb after fastp trimmed the public reads at Q25, and only in-frame beta chains were retained. CDR3 protein sequences are deduplicated, and each keeps its most common genes and DNA. Across this sample there are about 700,000 distinct CDR3 sequences, with approximately 14% seen only once. The ten largest clones add up to roughly 10% of the sample. Sequenced input: blood. These receptors were obtained from a young woman with Graves' hyperthyroidism.

This clonotype turned up a few times. V gene TRBV24-1 combines with J gene TRBJ1-1; D remains unclear. The CDR3 has 12 residues. Germline V CDR1 and CDR2: KGHDR, SFDVKD. The ends were cut back, 9 bases at V and 8 bases at J, with 15 bases in the middle. The CDR3 spells CATGQVGGEAFF. The CDR3 DNA sequence: TGTGCCACCGGCCAAGTGGGCGGAGAAGCTTTCTTT.

The sample holds many counts of this clonotype. The chain joins TRBV11-3 to TRBJ2-1; D possibly corresponds to TRBD1 (5 bases). V was trimmed by 4 bases and J by 6 bases, leaving 7 bases between them. Germline V CDR1 and CDR2: SGHNT, YENEEA. There are 12 residues in the CDR3. The CDR3 nucleotides read TGTGCCAGCAGCTGGCAGGGCAATGAGCAGTTCTTC. This sequence encodes CASSWQGNEQFF.

This clonotype showed up just a few times. This sequence joins TRBV6-1 and TRBJ1-2, with TRBD1 identical over 7 bases. Germline CDR1 MNHNS, CDR2 SASEGT. V gave up 6 bases and J gave up 4 bases; unmatched junction bases: 5. This CDR3 comprises 13 residues. For the CDR3, the DNA is TGTGCCAGCAGACTACAGGGGACCTATGGCTACACCTTC. This encodes CASRLQGTYGYTF.

This clonotype came up many times. The chain carries TRBV24-1 and TRBJ2-3, with 9 bases lining up with TRBD1. Trimming cost V 4 bases and J 2 bases; bases outside gene matches: 9. This CDR3 has 17 amino acids. The germline CDR1 and CDR2 sequences are KGHDR and SFDVKD. CDR3 DNA sequence: TGTGCCACCAGTGAGGAACAGGGGGCCGACCTCACAGATACGCAGTATTTT. Translated: CATSEEQGADLTDTQYF.

The chain is built from TRBV2 and TRBJ2-6; perhaps TRBD2 as D (7 bases). In germline, CDR1 is SNHLY, CDR2 FYNNEI. The CDR3 extends over 19 amino acids. Trimming took off 4 bases at V and 0 bases at J, with 19 bases between the two ends. CDR3 sequence reads: CASSGGWGGANSGANVLTF. The CDR3 DNA sequence: TGTGCCAGCAGTGGGGGATGGGGGGGGGCAAACTCTGGGGCCAACGTCCTGACTTTC.

This clonotype has ten or more counts. This chain uses TRBV2 with TRBJ1-5; no definite D call. The germline V gene has CDR1 SNHLY and CDR2 FYNNEI. Between the trimmed V and J ends, which lost 0 bases and 9 bases, there was a span of 18 bases. This CDR3 contains 16 residues. CDR3 coding DNA: TGTGCCAGCAGTGAAGCGCCGGGAAACACACTCATGCCCCAGCATTTT. The encoded protein is CASSEAPGNTLMPQHF. Drawing the rest from reference TRBV2 and TRBJ1-5, the complete variable domain is EPEVTQTPSHQVTQMGQEVILRCVPISNHLYFYWYRQILGQKVEFLVSFYNNEISEKSEIFDDQFSVERPDGSNFTLKIRSTKLEDSAMYFCASSEAPGNTLMPQHFGDGTRLSIL.